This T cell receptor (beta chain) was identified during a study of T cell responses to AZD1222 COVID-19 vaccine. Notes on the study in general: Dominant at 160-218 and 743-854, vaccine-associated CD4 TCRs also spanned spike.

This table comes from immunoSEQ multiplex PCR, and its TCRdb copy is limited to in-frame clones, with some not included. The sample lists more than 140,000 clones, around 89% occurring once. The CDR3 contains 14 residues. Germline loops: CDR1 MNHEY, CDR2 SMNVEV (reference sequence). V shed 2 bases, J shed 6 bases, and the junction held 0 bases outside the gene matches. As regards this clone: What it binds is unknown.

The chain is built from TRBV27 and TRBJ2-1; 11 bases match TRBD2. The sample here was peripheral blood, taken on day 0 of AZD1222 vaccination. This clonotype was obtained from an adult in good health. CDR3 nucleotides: TGTGCCAGCAGTTTACTAGCGGGAGGCAATGAGCAGTTCTTC. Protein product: CASSLLAGGNEQFF.